The 29 T cell receptor beta chains in this list originate from one sample, sequenced in a study of blood T cell repertoires in COVID-19. Some clones are missing from TCRdb's copy, which holds only in-frame ones; the method was immunoSEQ multiplex PCR. The sample yields some 80,000 clones, roughly 82% seen once. Sequences were obtained from peripheral blood. These receptors originate from a human donor in a cohort sampled during active COVID-19.

The J gene is TRBJ1-3, the V gene TRBV21-1. TRBV21-1 is a pseudogene. This CDR3 contains 15 residues. As DNA, the CDR3 is TGTGCCAGCAGCTCCTTAACCTACTCTGGAAACACCATATATTTT. Translation gives CASSSLTYSGNTIYF.

The V call is TRBV7-9, the J call TRBJ2-5, with TRBD2 matching 9 bases. CDR3 length: 14 residues. Germline V CDR1 and CDR2: SEHNR, FQNEAQ (reference sequence). V gave up 11 bases and J gave up 0 bases; unmatched junction bases: 7. For the CDR3, the DNA is TGTGCCGGTGAGAGCGGGGGGTACCAAGAGACCCAGTACTTC. Encoded protein: CAGESGGYQETQYF.

V usage is TRBV5-1 and J usage is TRBJ2-5, with 9 bases aligning to TRBD2. CDR1 is SGHRS, CDR2 YFSETQ, per germline. J lost 5 bases, V lost 7 bases, and 9 bases had no gene match. There are 14 residues in the CDR3. As DNA, the CDR3 is TGCGCCAGCGGGGGCCTAGCGGGGACTGAGACCCAGTACTTC. This gives the protein CASGGLAGTETQYF.

This rearrangement joins TRBV20-1 to TRBJ2-1; 9 nucleotides match TRBD2. Germline CDR1 DFQATT, CDR2 SNEGSKA (reference sequence). There are 15 residues in the CDR3. V trimming: 3 bases; J trimming: 7 bases; junction bases outside the gene matches: 10. CDR3 protein: CSASLNSGRLNEQFF. The CDR3 nucleotides read TGCAGTGCTAGTTTAAATAGCGGGAGATTGAATGAGCAGTTCTTC.

This clone was observed once. The chain has TRBV30 and TRBJ1-2; no clear D gene. Trimming removed 0 bases at V and 0 bases at J, with 5 bases between. CDR1 is GTSNPN and CDR2 is SVGIG in the germline V gene (reference sequence). The CDR3 length is 13 residues. CDR3 bases: TGTGCCTGGAGTGTAGCTTCTAACTATGGCTACACCTTC. It specifies CAWSVASNYGYTF. The entire variable domain, with the rest obtained from reference TRBV30 and TRBJ1-2, is as follows: SQTIHQWPATLVQPVGSPLSLECTVEGTSNPNLYWYRQAAGRGLQLLFYSVGIGQISSEVPQNLSASRPQDRQFILSSKKLLLSDSGFYLCAWSVASNYGYTFGSGTRLTVV.

The chain uses TRBV5-4 and TRBJ1-2; TRBD1 matches at 8 bases. Germline values: CDR1 SGHNT, CDR2 YYREEE (reference sequence). The CDR3 contains 14 residues. V shed 7 bases, J shed 6 bases, and the junction held 11 bases outside the gene matches. CDR3 sequence (DNA): TGTGCCAGCTCCCTTGGACAGGGAAGGAATGGCTACACCTTC. Translation: CASSLGQGRNGYTF.

V is TRBV30 and J is TRBJ2-7; D ambiguous. Germline CDR1 reads GTSNPN; CDR2 reads SVGIG (reference sequence). V was pared by 1 base and J by 3 bases, with 4 bases between. The CDR3 has 11 residues. The CDR3 region has the DNA TGTGCCTGGAGTGAGAGCTACGAGCAGTACTTC. Translating it yields CAWSESYEQYF.

The chain has TRBV11-2 and TRBJ2-1; 7 bases match TRBD1. V dropped 2 bases and J dropped 4; count of bases not matched to a gene: 2. Germline lookup yields CDR1 SGHAT and CDR2 FQNNGV. CDR3 length equals 14 residues. The CDR3 nucleotides read TGTGCCAGCAGCTTAATACAGGGGTACAATGAGCAGTTCTTC. Its protein is CASSLIQGYNEQFF.

V gene TRBV5-4 combines with J gene TRBJ2-7; 8 nucleotides match TRBD1. The CDR3 spans 14 residues. Per germline, CDR1 SGHNT and CDR2 YYREEE (reference sequence). Trimming cost V 2 bases and J 5 bases; bases outside gene matches: 6. CDR3 protein: CASSFPGGSDEQYF. Written as DNA, the CDR3 is TGTGCCAGCAGCTTTCCAGGGGGCAGCGACGAGCAGTACTTC.

The chain joins TRBV6-1 to TRBJ2-7, with TRBD2 identical over 7 bases. The germline CDR1 and CDR2 sequences are MNHNS and SASEGT. J lost 0 bases, V lost 2 bases, and 4 bases had no gene match. The CDR3 loop spans 15 amino acids. The CDR3 coding sequence is TGTGCCAGCAGTGAAAGTGCTAGCGGCTCCTACGAGCAGTACTTC. The encoded protein is CASSESASGSYEQYF.

This sequence joins TRBV3-1 (or the pseudogene TRBV3-2) and TRBJ1-6; no clear D. The CDR3 covers 15 residues. From germline, CDR1 is LGHDT and CDR2 YNNKEL (reference sequence). Trimming took off 1 base at V and 6 bases at J, with 10 bases between the two ends. The CDR3 protein is CASSQATAPNSPLHF. The CDR3 DNA follows: TGTGCCAGCAGCCAAGCCACTGCTCCTAATTCACCCCTCCACTTT.

The CDR3 sequence is CASSERNQPQHF. The CDR3 DNA is TGTGCCAGCAGTGAACGGAATCAGCCCCAGCATTTT. The rearrangement joins TRBV6-1 to TRBJ1-5; D uncertain. There are 12 residues in the CDR3. V was pared by 2 bases and J by 4 bases, with 3 bases between. Germline V gene data show CDR1 as MNHNS and CDR2 as SASEGT.

This clone was found a few times. V is TRBV28 and J is TRBJ1-1; a weak D match, TRBD1 (6 bases). Germline CDR1 and CDR2: MDHEN and SYDVKM. V was trimmed by 7 bases and J by 0 bases, leaving 15 bases between them. This CDR3 contains 15 residues. Here the CDR3 DNA reads TGTGCCAGCAATACCGCAGGGGCCTTGAACACTGAAGCTTTCTTT. Translated, it gives CASNTAGALNTEAFF.

The chain employs TRBV7-8 and TRBJ1-2; 7 bases map to TRBD1. With V trimmed by 4 bases and J by 7 bases, 6 bases remained unmatched. The CDR3 loop spans 13 amino acids. The V gene's germline CDR1 is SGHVS and CDR2 FQNEAQ. DNA for the CDR3: TGTGCCAGCAGCTCCTACCGGGACAGTGGCTACACCTTC. Its protein is CASSSYRDSGYTF.

The chain has TRBV3-1 (or the pseudogene TRBV3-2) and TRBJ2-7, with a weak D call TRBD2 (5 bases). V lost 4 bases and J lost 7, with 14 bases in between. Germline CDR1 LGHDT, CDR2 YNNKEL (reference sequence). CDR3 length: 13 residues. Here the CDR3 DNA reads TGTGCCAGCAGCCCCTTCTTCCGCGGGGAGCAGTACTTC. As protein: CASSPFFRGEQYF.

The chain is built from TRBV24-1 and TRBJ2-7; 7 bases align to TRBD1. The CDR3 loop spans 16 amino acids. The V gene's germline CDR1 is KGHDR and CDR2 SFDVKD. V shed 3 bases, J shed 2 bases, and the junction held 9 bases outside the gene matches. In DNA form, the CDR3 reads TGTGCCACCAGTGATCTAGACCGGGACAGAGCCTACGAGCAGTACTTC. The encoded protein is CATSDLDRDRAYEQYF.

The genes are TRBV12-2 and TRBJ2-1; TRBD2 is taken as the D call from the table, unchecked against the DNA. TRBV12-2 is assigned pseudogene status. The CDR3 runs to 17 residues. Written as DNA, the CDR3 is TGTGCAAGTCGCTTAGAGGAGGTGCCAGCCCCCTACAATGAGCAGTTCTTC. Translated: CASRLEEVPAPYNEQFF.

On this clone itself: Other DNA sequences in the sample encode the same CDR3. The rearrangement links TRBV5-4 to TRBJ2-5, with 8 nucleotides matching TRBD1. Germline V gene data show CDR1 as SGHNT and CDR2 as YYREEE (reference sequence). J was trimmed by 2 bases and V by 4 bases; bases with no gene match: 4. CDR3 length equals 14 residues. CDR3: CASSPGTGQETQYF. In nucleotides, the CDR3 is TGTGCCAGCAGCCCCGGGACAGGTCAAGAGACCCAGTACTTC.

The genes are TRBV5-1 and TRBJ2-1; 9 nucleotides agree with TRBD1. V was pared by 5 bases and J by 2 bases, with 5 bases of the junction left unmatched. Germline CDR1 reads SGHRS; CDR2 reads YFSETQ. The CDR3 has 15 amino acids. The CDR3 sequence is CASSATGGPYNEQFF. Written as DNA, the CDR3 is TGCGCCAGCAGTGCTACAGGGGGCCCCTACAATGAGCAGTTCTTC.

This rearrangement joins TRBV19 to TRBJ2-7, with 9 bases that match TRBD1. Germline V gene lookup returns CDR1 LNHDA and CDR2 SQIVND (reference sequence). V was pared by 4 bases and J by 3 bases, with 4 bases of the junction left unmatched. This CDR3 is 14 amino acids long. CDR3 loop: CASSTGTGFYEQYF. DNA of the CDR3: TGTGCCAGTAGTACCGGGACAGGGTTCTACGAGCAGTACTTC.

This clone has a handful of counts. The genes are TRBV10-3 and TRBJ1-5; 7 bases match TRBD1. The J segment lost 3 bases and the V segment lost 10 bases, leaving 9 bases of the junction unmatched. This CDR3 spans 14 amino acids. Germline CDR1 reads ENHRY; CDR2 reads SYGVKD. Written as DNA, the CDR3 is TGTGCCACCTGGGGACAGCTAAACAATCAGCCCCAGCATTTT. This translates into CATWGQLNNQPQHF.

This chain connects TRBV19 to TRBJ1-1; the D is unclear. Germline V gives CDR1 LNHDA, CDR2 SQIVND (reference sequence). This CDR3 region has 14 residues. V was cut by 7 bases and J by 1 base, with 13 bases left in between. CDR3 protein: CASTYGQENTEAFF. In DNA, the CDR3 is TGTGCCAGTACCTATGGGCAAGAGAACACTGAAGCTTTCTTT.

Here the CDR3 reads CASSLGLPGYTF. The CDR3 coding sequence is TGTGCCAGCAGTTTAGGGCTTCCGGGCTACACCTTC. The chain employs TRBV28 and TRBJ1-2; no firm D call. CDR3 length: 12 residues. V was clipped by 2 bases and J by 8 bases, with 9 bases between them. Germline CDR1 reads MDHEN; CDR2 reads SYDVKM.

A note on this clone: Distinct nucleotide sequences in the sample also encode this CDR3. The V call is TRBV9, the J call TRBJ2-3, with D possibly being TRBD2 (5 bases). The CDR3 is 14 residues long. With 4 bases removed from V and 1 base from J, the gap between germline ends came to 10 bases. Germline CDR1 reads SGDLS; CDR2 reads YYNGEE. The CDR3 region has the DNA TGTGCCAGCAGCCCCAGCGGAGGCACAGATACGCAGTATTTT. It specifies CASSPSGGTDTQYF.

This clone was detected only once. The rearrangement joins TRBV19 to TRBJ1-3; no reliable D call. Trimming stripped 5 bases from V and 0 bases from J, with 8 bases between. This CDR3 has 14 amino acids. Germline V CDR1 and CDR2: LNHDA, SQIVND (reference sequence). The CDR3, as DNA: TGTGCCAGTAGTCCCGAGGCCTCTGGAAACACCATATATTTT. It yields the protein CASSPEASGNTIYF.

This clone was seen a single time. This sequence joins TRBV18 and TRBJ2-3, with D unclear. The CDR3 extends over 11 amino acids. The germline gives CDR1 KGHSH, CDR2 LQKENI. Trimming left V 5 bases short and J 4 bases short, with 4 bases between. The CDR3 nucleotides read TGTGCCAGCTCATATCCAGATACGCAGTATTTT. It specifies CASSYPDTQYF.

The chain couples TRBV5-4 to TRBJ2-7, with 8 bases that match TRBD1. This CDR3 is 15 amino acids long. Germline V CDR1 and CDR2: SGHNT, YYREEE (reference sequence). J lost 3 bases, V lost 4 bases, and 9 bases had no gene match. The CDR3 DNA reads TGTGCCAGCAGCACCCCCGGACAGGGCAACTACGAGCAGTACTTC. This translates into CASSTPGQGNYEQYF. Complete variable domain (other parts from reference TRBV5-4 and TRBJ2-7): ETGVTQSPTHLIKTRGQQVTLRCSSQSGHNTVSWYQQALGQGPQFIFQYYREEENGRGNFPPRFSGLQFPNYSSELNVNALELDDSALYLCASSTPGQGNYEQYFGPGTRLTVT.

This chain uses TRBV9 with TRBJ2-6; D is possibly TRBD1 (5 bases). V lost 6 bases and J lost 0, with 7 bases in between. Germline lookup yields CDR1 SGDLS and CDR2 YYNGEE. CDR3 length: 14 amino acids. CDR3 region: CASTRASGANVLTF. The CDR3 coding sequence is TGTGCCAGCACCAGGGCCTCTGGGGCCAACGTCCTGACTTTC. The full variable domain, in which reference TRBV9 and TRBJ2-6 provide the parts outside the CDR3, is DSGVTQTPKHLITATGQRVTLRCSPRSGDLSVYWYQQSLDQGLQFLIQYYNGEERAKGNILERFSAQQFPDLHSELNLSSLELGDSALYFCASTRASGANVLTFGAGSRLTVL.

The CDR3 loop reads CASSNPGRGYTF. In DNA form, the CDR3 reads TGTGCCAGCAGCAACCCGGGAAGAGGCTACACCTTC. V is TRBV3-1 (or the pseudogene TRBV3-2) and J is TRBJ1-2; no reliable D call. The CDR3 is made up of 12 amino acids. V lost 5 bases, J lost 8 bases, and 12 bases lay in between. Germline lookup yields CDR1 LGHDT and CDR2 YNNKEL (reference sequence).